This is a list of T cell receptor beta chains from one sample in a study of blood T cell repertoires in COVID-19. Here immunoSEQ multiplex PCR was the method, and the copy in TCRdb shows in-frame clones only, minus some. The table shows some 260,000 clones, with around 90% occurring only once. Sequenced input: peripheral blood. Receptors were obtained from a woman aged 40 to 55 who had recovered from COVID-19. Each CDR3 is given with its conserved first and last residue. A D gene is named only where the DNA matches it firmly.

J: TRBJ2-2; D: TRBD2; V: TRBV5-1; DNA: TGCGCCAGCAGCCCCGGACTAGCGAACACCGGGGAGCTGTTTTTT; CDR3: CASSPGLANTGELFF
J: TRBJ1-5; D: TRBD1; V: TRBV6-5; DNA: TGTGCCAGCAGTTCCAGGACAGGGAATCAGCCCCAGCATTTT; CDR3: CASSSRTGNQPQHF
J: TRBJ1-5; D: .; V: TRBV18; DNA: TGTGCCAGCTCACCATTCCAGGGCGGGGGTCAGCCCCAGCATTTT; CDR3: CASSPFQGGGQPQHF
J: TRBJ1-5; D: TRBD1; V: TRBV2; DNA: TGTGCCAGCAGTGAGGGACAGGGAACGCCCCAGCATTTT; CDR3: CASSEGQGTPQHF
J: TRBJ2-1; D: TRBD2; V: TRBV24-1; DNA: TGTGCCACCGGGGCGGGAGGCGGCAATGAGCAGTTCTTC; CDR3: CATGAGGGNEQFF
J: TRBJ1-5; D: TRBD1; V: TRBV6-5; DNA: TGTGCCAGCCAACAGGGGTCCAATCAGCCCCAGCATTTT; CDR3: CASQQGSNQPQHF
J: TRBJ2-5; D: TRBD2; V: TRBV7-2; DNA: TGTGCCAGCAGCTCCTGGGGGGGGGACCAAGAGACCCAGTACTTC; CDR3: CASSSWGGDQETQYF
J: TRBJ1-1; D: .; V: TRBV7-2; DNA: TGTGCCAGCAGCTCCCCGGGAGGGCGGGAAGCTTTCTTT; CDR3: CASSSPGGREAFF
J: TRBJ2-6; D: TRBD1; V: TRBV19; DNA: TGTGCCAGTACTCCCGGACAGGGGACCTCTGGGGCCAACGTCCTGACTTTC; CDR3: CASTPGQGTSGANVLTF
J: TRBJ2-5; D: TRBD2; V: TRBV7-2; DNA: TGTGCCAGCAGCTTAGGGGGGACTAGGGGTTCGGAGCGGGAGACCCAGTACTTC; CDR3: CASSLGGTRGSERETQYF